This is a list of T cell receptor beta chains from one sample in a study of blood T cell repertoires in COVID-19. Only in-frame clones appear in the TCRdb table, and some are missing; sequencing was by immunoSEQ multiplex PCR. The data show a few hundred thousand clones, about 80% seen once. Sequences were obtained from peripheral blood. The receptors come from a woman of 80 years or more with acute or convalescent COVID-19. The CDR3 runs from the conserved cysteine through the conserved F or W. D genes are given only for firm matches. Rows may omit the clone size; those that give it use once, few, many or a size class.

. | TRBJ2-1 | TRBV18 | . | 12 | CASSPDSDEQFF | TGTGCCAGCTCACCGGACTCCGATGAGCAGTTCTTC
. | TRBJ2-5 | TRBV30 | . | 13 | CAWSKQGLETQYF | TGTGCCTGGAGCAAGCAGGGGTTGGAGACCCAGTACTTC
. | TRBJ2-7 | TRBV20-1 | . | 11 | CSASRGFEQYF | TGCAGTGCTAGCAGGGGTTTTGAGCAGTACTTC
. | TRBJ2-7 | TRBV18 | TRBD1 | 15 | CASSRAGTDPYEQYF | TGTGCCAGCTCGCGGGCCGGGACAGACCCCTACGAGCAGTACTTC
few | TRBJ2-7 | TRBV5-1 | TRBD2 | 16 | CASSLVGGGIPYEQYF | TGCGCCAGCAGCTTGGTTGGCGGGGGAATTCCCTACGAGCAGTACTTC
few | TRBJ2-1 | TRBV6-5 | TRBD2 | 16 | CASSYRGRGAYNEQFF | TGTGCCAGCAGTTATCGGGGGAGGGGAGCCTACAATGAGCAGTTCTTC
. | TRBJ2-5 | TRBV2 | . | 15 | CASSERGLIQETQYF | TGTGCCAGCAGTGAACGGGGGTTAATTCAAGAGACCCAGTACTTC
few | TRBJ2-1 | TRBV19 | TRBD1 | 13 | CASSHRGVNEQFF | TGTGCCAGTAGTCACAGGGGCGTCAATGAGCAGTTCTTC
few | TRBJ2-7 | TRBV5-5 | . | 13 | CASSLDSALEQYF | TGTGCCAGCAGCTTGGACAGTGCTCTCGAGCAGTACTTC
. | TRBJ1-1 | TRBV5-1 | TRBD1 | 14 | CASSSQGGNTEAFF | TGCGCCAGCAGCTCCCAGGGGGGGAACACTGAAGCTTTCTTT
once | TRBJ2-3 | TRBV7-7 | . | 14 | CASSRGAGTDTQYF | TGTGCCAGCAGCCGGGGGGCCGGCACAGATACGCAGTATTTT
few | TRBJ2-1 | TRBV7-2 | TRBD2 | 16 | CASSRTSGGSDYEQFF | TGTGCCAGCAGCCGTACTAGCGGGGGGAGCGACTATGAGCAGTTCTTC
. | TRBJ1-6 | TRBV9 | . | 15 | CASSVTEGDTFPLHF | TGTGCCAGCAGCGTTACCGAGGGGGACACTTTTCCCCTCCACTTT
. | TRBJ2-3 | TRBV5-1 | TRBD2 | 19 | CASSLAGTSGVPSTDTQYF | TGCGCCAGCAGCTTGGCCGGGACTAGCGGGGTCCCTAGCACAGATACGCAGTATTTT
many | TRBJ1-3 | TRBV2 | TRBD1 | 15 | CASTGQGTSGNTIYF | TGTGCCAGCACCGGACAGGGAACTTCTGGAAACACCATATATTTT
few | TRBJ1-1 | TRBV5-1 | TRBD1 | 15 | CASSVDRGGSYGAFF | TGCGCCAGCAGCGTTGACAGGGGAGGGTCTTATGGAGCTTTCTTT
. | TRBJ1-1 | TRBV12-3/TRBV12-4 | . | 13 | CASSLAGGSEAFF | TGTGCCAGCAGTTTGGCGGGGGGCAGTGAAGCTTTCTTT
. | TRBJ2-3 | TRBV14 | . | 14 | CASSQGASTDTQYF | TGTGCCAGCAGCCAAGGGGCCAGCACAGATACGCAGTATTTT
. | TRBJ2-1 | TRBV11-2 | TRBD1 | 15 | CASSPDRGGHNEQFF | TGTGCCAGCAGCCCAGACAGGGGTGGGCACAATGAGCAGTTCTTC
. | TRBJ2-7 | TRBV9 | TRBD2 | 14 | CASSVRGAGGEQYF | TGTGCCAGCAGCGTAAGGGGCGCCGGGGGGGAGCAGTACTTC
. | TRBJ2-3 | TRBV28 | . | 14 | CASSLGQLTDTQYF | TGTGCCAGCAGTTTAGGGCAGCTCACAGATACGCAGTATTTT
. | TRBJ2-1 | TRBV10-2 | . | 14 | CATSSASSYNEQFF | TGCGCCACCTCTAGCGCGAGCTCCTACAATGAGCAGTTCTTC
few | TRBJ2-2 | TRBV6-1 | . | 14 | CASSEQGSTGELFF | TGTGCCAGCAGTGAACAGGGCTCCACCGGGGAGCTGTTTTTT
. | TRBJ2-2 | TRBV5-6 | . | 16 | CASSRLTGTNTGELFF | TGTGCCAGCAGCCGGCTGACGGGGACGAACACCGGGGAGCTGTTTTTT
few | TRBJ1-4 | TRBV5-1 | TRBD1 | 15 | CASSRGTGGSEKLFF | TGCGCCAGCAGCAGAGGGACAGGGGGTAGTGAAAAACTGTTTTTT
. | TRBJ2-1 | TRBV6-6 | . | 13 | CASADRTYNEQFF | TGTGCCAGCGCGGATCGAACCTACAATGAGCAGTTCTTC
. | TRBJ1-1 | TRBV2 | TRBD1 | 14 | CASNRDRGNTEAFF | TGTGCCAGCAATCGGGACAGGGGGAACACTGAAGCTTTCTTT
. | TRBJ1-4 | TRBV12-5 | TRBD1 | 17 | CASGGTGGGETNEKLFF | TGTGCTAGTGGTGGGACAGGTGGCGGTGAAACTAATGAAAAACTGTTTTTT
. | TRBJ2-1 | TRBV27 | . | 15 | CASSLKRGGGSQQFF | TGTGCCAGCAGTTTAAAAAGGGGGGGTGGGAGTCAGCAGTTCTTC
. | TRBJ2-1 | TRBV2 | . | 14 | CASSDQGTYNEQFF | TGTGCCAGCAGTGACCAGGGGACATACAATGAGCAGTTCTTC
. | TRBJ1-5 | TRBV6-1 | . | 17 | CASSESSRGTGNQPQHF | TGTGCCAGCAGTGAATCGTCGCGGGGGACGGGGAATCAGCCCCAGCATTTT
. | TRBJ2-3 | TRBV7-9 | . | 16 | CASSRILWGGTDTQYF | TGTGCCAGCAGCCGTATCTTATGGGGGGGCACAGATACGCAGTATTTT
. | TRBJ1-2 | TRBV19 | . | 12 | CASTNPGGGYTF | TGTGCCAGTACCAACCCCGGGGGAGGCTACACCTTC
. | TRBJ2-7 | TRBV7-9 | . | 15 | CASSLGQGSSYEQYF | TGTGCCAGCAGCTTAGGGCAGGGAAGCTCCTACGAGCAGTACTTC
. | TRBJ1-5 | TRBV19 | TRBD1 | 14 | CASSDRVSNQPQHF | TGTGCCAGTAGTGACAGGGTTAGCAATCAGCCCCAGCATTTT
. | TRBJ2-3 | TRBV29-1 | TRBD1 | 14 | CSVEGTGSTDTQYF | TGCAGCGTTGAAGGGACAGGGAGCACAGATACGCAGTATTTT
few | TRBJ1-5 | TRBV5-1 | . | 15 | CASSLAGDGNQPQHF | TGCGCCAGCAGCTTGGCAGGGGACGGTAATCAGCCCCAGCATTTT
. | TRBJ1-6 | TRBV7-2 | . | 17 | CASSPHGQSSYNSPLHF | TGTGCCAGCAGCCCGCACGGACAAAGCTCCTATAATTCACCCCTCCACTTT
. | TRBJ1-3 | TRBV5-6 | . | 15 | CASSRPSEVGNTIYF | TGTGCCAGCAGCCGACCCTCCGAGGTTGGAAACACCATATATTTT
. | TRBJ1-4 | TRBV4-1 | TRBD1 | 17 | CASSPYPPRGRNEKLFF | TGCGCCAGCAGCCCATACCCCCCCAGGGGGCGGAATGAAAAACTGTTTTTT
few | TRBJ2-7 | TRBV7-4 | TRBD1 | 17 | CASSPPGQAQKFYEQYF | TGTGCCAGCAGCCCACCCGGACAGGCCCAAAAGTTCTACGAGCAGTACTTC
. | TRBJ1-4 | TRBV7-8 | . | 12 | CASSQGYGKLFF | TGTGCCAGCAGCCAGGGGTACGGGAAACTGTTTTTT
. | TRBJ2-5 | TRBV18 | TRBD1 | 15 | CASSMGQGLQETQYF | TGTGCCAGCTCAATGGGACAGGGACTCCAAGAGACCCAGTACTTC
. | TRBJ1-2 | TRBV6-5 | TRBD1 | 15 | CASSYALGGPYGYTF | TGTGCCAGCAGTTACGCCTTAGGGGGCCCATACGGCTACACCTTC
. | TRBJ2-1 | TRBV5-1 | . | 15 | CASSLVQSSYNEQFF | TGCGCCAGCAGCTTGGTACAAAGCTCCTACAATGAGCAGTTCTTC
. | TRBJ1-1 | TRBV5-1 | . | 13 | CASSLTGNTEAFF | TGCGCCAGCAGCCTGACAGGGAACACTGAAGCTTTCTTT
. | TRBJ2-1 | TRBV9 | TRBD2 | 16 | CASSTLAGGPYNEQFF | TGTGCCAGCAGCACCTTAGCGGGGGGGCCCTACAATGAGCAGTTCTTC
. | TRBJ2-5 | TRBV4-2 | . | 14 | CASSLELAPETQYF | TGTGCCAGCAGCCTTGAACTAGCTCCAGAGACCCAGTACTTC
. | TRBJ1-1 | TRBV19 | . | 15 | CASSIGGRGNTEAFF | TGTGCCAGTAGTATAGGGGGCAGGGGGAACACTGAAGCTTTCTTT
. | TRBJ1-4 | TRBV27 | . | 17 | CASSSYMRSRGGEKLFF | TGTGCCAGCAGTTCATACATGAGGAGCAGGGGTGGTGAAAAACTGTTTTTT
. | TRBJ2-5 | TRBV2 | TRBD2 | 16 | CASSDSASGGMETQYF | TGTGCCAGCAGTGACTCAGCTAGCGGGGGAATGGAGACCCAGTACTTC
. | TRBJ1-1 | TRBV10-3 | . | 13 | CAISPDKNTEAFF | TGTGCCATCAGCCCCGACAAGAACACTGAAGCTTTCTTT
. | TRBJ2-7 | TRBV10-3 | . | 13 | CAISSGNLYEQYF | TGTGCCATCAGCTCGGGAAACCTCTACGAGCAGTACTTC
. | TRBJ2-1 | TRBV6-5 | . | 14 | CASSYYRDNNEQFF | TGTGCCAGCAGTTACTACCGGGACAACAATGAGCAGTTCTTC
. | TRBJ1-5 | TRBV12-5 | . | 15 | CASGLATGTGQPQHF | TGTGCTAGTGGTTTGGCTACAGGGACGGGTCAGCCCCAGCATTTT
. | TRBJ1-1 | TRBV2 | TRBD1 | 14 | CASTSRQGNTEAFF | TGTGCCAGCACCTCGCGACAGGGGAACACTGAAGCTTTCTTT
. | TRBJ1-2 | TRBV3-1/TRBV3-2 | TRBD1 | 15 | CASSPWDRLRDGYTF | TGTGCCAGCAGCCCATGGGACAGGCTTAGGGATGGCTACACCTTC